Below, 15 T cell receptor beta chains from the same sample are listed, as sequenced in a study of cytomegalovirus exposure and HLA in healthy donors. PCR employed 60 Vbeta and 13 Jbeta primers. Clones were sequenced by immunoSEQ multiplex PCR, and TCRdb holds only the in-frame ones, with some missing. The table shows 53,000 or so clones, with roughly 77% occurring only once. The sequencing sample was made of PBMCs. The receptors originated from a man in his thirties or forties in good health and CMV-seropositive.

This rearrangement joins TRBV4-3 to TRBJ1-2; D gene uncertain. The CDR3 consists of 14 residues. The germline gives CDR1 LGHNA, CDR2 YSLEER. V dropped 1 base and J dropped 1 base, with 7 bases sitting between them. In DNA, the CDR3 is TGCGCCAGCAGCCAAGGCGGACTTAACTATGGCTACACCTTC. The encoded protein is CASSQGGLNYGYTF.

The chain is built from TRBV7-9 and TRBJ2-2, with D perhaps TRBD1 (5 bases). In germline, CDR1 is SEHNR, CDR2 FQNEAQ (reference sequence). The V gene lost 2 bases and the J gene lost 4 bases, with 11 bases spanning the gap. The CDR3 runs to 15 residues. The CDR3 sequence: CASSLMDTITGELFF. CDR3 DNA sequence: TGTGCCAGCAGCTTAATGGACACTATCACCGGGGAGCTGTTTTTT.

The V call is TRBV15, the J call TRBJ1-6; TRBD1 matches 12 bases. This CDR3 has 14 amino acids. Per the germline V gene, CDR1 is LNHNV and CDR2 is YYDKDF (reference sequence). J lost 13 bases, V lost 3 bases, and 4 bases had no gene match. CDR3: CATSSGTGGWPLHF. As DNA, the CDR3 is TGTGCCACCAGCAGCGGGACAGGGGGCTGGCCCCTCCACTTT.

The chain joins TRBV18 to TRBJ1-1; D is unresolved. There are 14 residues in the CDR3. The V end was cut by 0 bases, the J end by 7 bases, with 12 bases between. From germline, CDR1 is KGHSH and CDR2 LQKENI. The CDR3 loop is CASSPPLGVHEAFF. The CDR3 DNA is TGTGCCAGCTCACCACCTCTGGGCGTACATGAAGCTTTCTTT.

V and J are TRBV7-2 and TRBJ2-7; D gene unclear. There are 11 residues in the CDR3. Germline V gives CDR1 SGHTA, CDR2 FQGNSA. Trimming took 5 bases from V and 2 from J, leaving 4 bases between them. Here the CDR3 reads CASSPAYEQYF. The CDR3 DNA reads TGTGCCAGCAGCCCCGCCTACGAGCAGTACTTC.

The CDR3 region is CSVSPGQGREQYF. As DNA, the CDR3 is TGCAGCGTTTCGCCGGGACAGGGGCGCGAGCAGTACTTC. The rearrangement uses TRBV29-1 and TRBJ2-7; 10 bases are shared with TRBD1. This CDR3 is 13 amino acids long. The germline gives CDR1 SQVTM, CDR2 ANQGSEA. J was trimmed by 6 bases and V by 5 bases; bases with no gene match: 7.

The genes are TRBV4-3 and TRBJ1-1; D possibly corresponds to TRBD1 (6 bases). Germline CDR1 reads LGHNA; CDR2 reads YSLEER. Between the trimmed V and J ends, which lost 6 bases and 6 bases, there was a span of 26 bases. The CDR3 totals 17 residues. This CDR3 is CASRSGSGGAGISEAFF. CDR3 nucleotide sequence: TGCGCCAGCAGAAGTGGCAGCGGGGGGGCGGGTATATCTGAAGCTTTCTTT.

The V gene is TRBV11-2, the J gene TRBJ2-5; D is possibly TRBD2 (6 bases). Germline CDR1 and CDR2: SGHAT and FQNNGV. V was shortened by 5 bases and J by 4 bases, with 17 bases between the two germline ends. The CDR3 loop spans 15 amino acids. The CDR3 DNA follows: TGTGCCAGCAGCCAACCCGGGACTTTTGGAGAGACCCAGTACTTC. It encodes CASSQPGTFGETQYF. Combining the CDR3 with reference TRBV11-2 and TRBJ2-5 gives the whole variable domain EAGVAQSPRYKIIEKRQSVAFWCNPISGHATLYWYQQILGQGPKLLIQFQNNGVVDDSQLPKDRFSAERLKGVDSTLKIQPAKLEDSAVYLCASSQPGTFGETQYFGPGTRLLVL.

The chain carries TRBV6-6 and TRBJ1-2; 11 positions agree with TRBD1. The CDR3 is 14 residues long. Germline assignment: CDR1 MNHNY and CDR2 SVGAGI (reference sequence). V lost 6 bases, J lost 5 bases, and 5 bases stayed unmatched. Written as DNA, the CDR3 is TGTGCCAGCAGGGGACAGGGGGTCGGTTATGGCTACACCTTC. Translation gives CASRGQGVGYGYTF.

The rearrangement uses TRBV28 and TRBJ1-2, with 9 bases fitting TRBD1. The CDR3 is made up of 16 amino acids. In germline, CDR1 is MDHEN, CDR2 SYDVKM. Trimming cost V 6 bases and J 2 bases; bases outside gene matches: 10. The CDR3 spells CASRKTGGAGNYGYTF. In nucleotides, the CDR3 is TGTGCCAGCAGGAAAACAGGGGGCGCGGGAAACTATGGCTACACCTTC.

The chain joins TRBV4-3 to TRBJ2-7, with D perhaps TRBD1 (5 bases). There are 13 residues in the CDR3. The V and J ends lost 0 bases and 6 bases respectively, with 9 bases between them. Germline loops: CDR1 LGHNA, CDR2 YSLEER. CDR3 protein: CASSQDGQGEQYF. DNA of the CDR3: TGCGCCAGCAGCCAAGATGGCCAGGGCGAGCAGTACTTC.

This rearrangement joins TRBV5-1 to TRBJ2-2, with 7 nucleotides matching TRBD1. J gave up 7 bases and V 2 bases, and 5 bases lay outside the gene matches. Germline assignment: CDR1 SGHRS and CDR2 YFSETQ. CDR3 length equals 14 residues. The CDR3 reads CASSLQGSGGELFF. The CDR3 DNA sequence: TGCGCCAGCAGCTTACAGGGGTCAGGCGGGGAGCTGTTTTTT. The full variable domain, its missing parts supplied by reference TRBV5-1 and TRBJ2-2, is KAGVTQTPRYLIKTRGQQVTLSCSPISGHRSVSWYQQTPGQGLQFLFEYFSETQRNKGNFPGRFSGRQFSNSRSEMNVSTLELGDSALYLCASSLQGSGGELFFGEGSRLTVL.

J is TRBJ2-1 and V is TRBV11-3; 10 bases map to TRBD2. The CDR3 consists of 15 residues. CDR1 is SGHNT, CDR2 YENEEA, per germline. Losses at the gene ends were 4 bases for V and 7 bases for J; bases not matched to a gene: 7. For the CDR3, the DNA is TGTGCCAGCAGCTCTCGAACTAGCGGGGCTAATGAGCAGTTCTTC. Translating gives CASSSRTSGANEQFF.

This chain links TRBV7-3 with TRBJ2-2; D is undetermined. CDR1 is SGHTA and CDR2 is FQGTGA in the germline V gene. V dropped 2 bases and J dropped 8 bases, with 18 bases sitting between them. The CDR3 has 16 amino acids. The DNA of the CDR3 is TGTGCCAGCAGCTTATCATTTGGTTGGAGCATTGGGGAGCTGTTTTTT. Translation: CASSLSFGWSIGELFF.

This chain uses TRBV27 with TRBJ2-1; a weak D match, TRBD1 (6 bases). Trimming removed 6 bases from V and 13 bases from J, with 19 bases in between. The CDR3 is 13 residues long. CDR1 is MNHEY, CDR2 SMNVEV, per germline (reference sequence). The CDR3 loop reads CASSQPMNRVQFF. CDR3 sequence (DNA): TGTGCCAGCAGCCAACCAATGAACAGGGTACAGTTCTTC.